This T cell receptor (beta chain) appears in the sequencing data of a study of human T cells and chemical hapten exposure. For the study at large: The patients, most of them female, presented with alopecia areata, totalis or universalis. Whole-study results and caveats: Expanded TCRs formed significantly more large CDR3 similarity clusters than controls. TCRs at a frequency above 1 in 1000 stayed unchanged with DPC sensitization.

One entry per CDR3 protein, called by TCRdb with MiXCR from the RACE reads. The sample shows 100,000 to 120,000 distinct CDR3 sequences, around 35% of them seen only once. Germline values: CDR1 SGHDT, CDR2 YYEEEE. The CDR3 covers 15 residues. V dropped 2 bases and J dropped 4; count of bases not matched to a gene: 6. This clonotype has more than one count but fewer than ten. The antigen is not known. Time point here: patch test 3, about 24 weeks after DPC sensitization. Treatment here: therapeutic diphenylcyclopropenone sensitization with weekly scalp DPC. The V call is TRBV5-6, the J call TRBJ2-3; 8 bases agree with TRBD2. The TCR was taken from a middle-aged man with alopecia areata. Some clones in this sample may be carry-over from other donors' samples. The sample in question was whole blood, obtained in connection with sensitization to the hapten diphenylcyclopropenone (DPC). Written as DNA, the CDR3 is TGTGCCAGCAGCTTAGCGGGGGTCGGGGCAGATACGCAGTATTTT. Its translation is CASSLAGVGADTQYF.